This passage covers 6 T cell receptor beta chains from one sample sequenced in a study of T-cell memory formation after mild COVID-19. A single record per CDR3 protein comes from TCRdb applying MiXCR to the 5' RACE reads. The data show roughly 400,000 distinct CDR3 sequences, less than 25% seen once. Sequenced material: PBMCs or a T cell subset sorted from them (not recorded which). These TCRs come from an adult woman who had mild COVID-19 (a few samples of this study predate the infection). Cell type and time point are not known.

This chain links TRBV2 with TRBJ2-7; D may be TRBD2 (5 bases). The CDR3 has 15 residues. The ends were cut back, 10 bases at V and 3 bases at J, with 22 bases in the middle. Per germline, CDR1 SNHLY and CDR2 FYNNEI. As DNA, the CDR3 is TGTGCCACCCTCGAGGGTGGAACTTTCGACTACGAGCAGTACTTC. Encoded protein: CATLEGGTFDYEQYF. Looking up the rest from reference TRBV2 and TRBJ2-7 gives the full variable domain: EPEVTQTPSHQVTQMGQEVILRCVPISNHLYFYWYRQILGQKVEFLVSFYNNEISEKSEIFDDQFSVERPDGSNFTLKIRSTKLEDSAMYFCATLEGGTFDYEQYFGPGTRLTVT.

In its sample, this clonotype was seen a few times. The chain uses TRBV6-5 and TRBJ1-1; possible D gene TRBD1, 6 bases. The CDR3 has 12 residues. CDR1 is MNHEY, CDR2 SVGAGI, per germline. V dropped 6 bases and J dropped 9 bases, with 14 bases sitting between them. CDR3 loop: CASRRTTGQAFF. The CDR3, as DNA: TGTGCCAGCAGGCGTACGACAGGTCAAGCTTTCTTT.

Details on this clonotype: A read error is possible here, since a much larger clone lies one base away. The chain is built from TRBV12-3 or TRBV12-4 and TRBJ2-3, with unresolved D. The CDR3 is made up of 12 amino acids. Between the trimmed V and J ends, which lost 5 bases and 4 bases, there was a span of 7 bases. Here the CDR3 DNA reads TGTGCCAGCAGTGCCGGAGCAGATACGCAGTATTTT. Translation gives CASSAGADTQYF.

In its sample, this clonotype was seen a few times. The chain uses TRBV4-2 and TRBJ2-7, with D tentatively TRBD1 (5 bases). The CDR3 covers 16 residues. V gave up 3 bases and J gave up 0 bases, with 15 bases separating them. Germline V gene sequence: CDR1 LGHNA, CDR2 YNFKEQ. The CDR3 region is CASSHGHMTVSYEQYF. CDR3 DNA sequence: TGTGCCAGCAGCCATGGCCATATGACAGTCTCCTACGAGCAGTACTTC.

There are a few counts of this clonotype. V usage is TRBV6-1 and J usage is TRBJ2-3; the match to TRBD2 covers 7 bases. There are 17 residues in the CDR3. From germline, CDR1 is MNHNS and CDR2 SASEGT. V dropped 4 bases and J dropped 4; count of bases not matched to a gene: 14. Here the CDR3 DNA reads TGTGCCAGCAGTGTGGTAGCGGGTTTCGTTAATTCAGATACGCAGTATTTT. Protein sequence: CASSVVAGFVNSDTQYF.

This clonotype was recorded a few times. In DNA, the CDR3 is TGCGCCAGCAGCCCCCTCGAGGGTTCCACTGAAGCTTTCTTT. Translation: CASSPLEGSTEAFF. The genes are TRBV4-3 and TRBJ1-1; no definite D call. CDR3 length equals 14 residues. Per germline, CDR1 LGHNA and CDR2 YSLEER. The ends were cut back, 4 bases at V and 4 bases at J, with 13 bases in the middle.